One T cell receptor beta chain is described in this entry. Trimming pared 2 bases from V and 2 bases from J, leaving 19 bases between. The CDR3 loop spans 17 amino acids. Germline CDR1 is LNHDA and CDR2 is SQIVND (reference sequence). This specimen comes from a study of shared clonotypes between healthy human individuals. Clones were sequenced by immunoSEQ multiplex PCR, and TCRdb holds only the in-frame ones, with some missing. The data contain about 1 million clones, about 80% of them singletons. Source material: memory CD4+ T cells sorted from blood. As to subset: CD45RA-negative fraction. The source of this sequence is a man younger than 35 in good health. The V and J genes are TRBV19 and TRBJ2-7, with D perhaps matching TRBD1 (5 bases). CDR3 loop: CASSIRVRQGYAYEQYF. For the CDR3, the DNA is TGTGCCAGTAGTATAAGGGTTAGGCAGGGCTACGCCTACGAGCAGTACTTC.